The 3 T cell receptor beta chains below come from one sample, sequenced in a study of prognosis after radiotherapy for stage I lung cancer. Researchers used two-round multiplex PCR to amplify TCR beta CDR3 starting from genomic DNA. The authors ran first-round PCR with primers specific to each TRBV and TRBJ gene. TCRdb passed the multiplex PCR reads through MiXCR, listing each CDR3 protein once. Among around 56,000 distinct CDR3 sequences listed, 26% were seen once. Sequencing was performed on PBMCs, taken before or after stereotactic body radiation therapy (not recorded which). Receptors were obtained from a donor over 45 with non-small cell lung cancer.

This clonotype was detected ten times or more. The rearrangement uses TRBV9 and TRBJ1-6, with TRBD1 matching 10 bases. The CDR3 runs 13 residues. Germline loops: CDR1 SGDLS, CDR2 YYNGEE. The trim removed 4 bases at V and 11 bases at J, leaving 3 bases unmatched. The CDR3 nucleotides read TGTGCCAGCAGCCCGGGACAGGGGACACCCCTCCACTTT. It specifies CASSPGQGTPLHF.

This clonotype appeared a single time. This may stem from a read error, because a much larger clone lies one nucleotide away. The rearrangement uses TRBV4-3 and TRBJ2-7, with D perhaps TRBD2 (6 bases). CDR1 and CDR2 from the germline V gene are LGHNA and YSLEER. CDR3 length equals 15 residues. CDR3 amino acids: CGSSPGAGISYEQYF. The CDR3 nucleotides read TGCGGCAGCTCCCCCGGGGCGGGGATCTCCTACGAGCAGTACTTC.

This clonotype appeared many times. The chain employs TRBV5-5 and TRBJ1-5, with a tentative D call TRBD1 (6 bases). From germline, CDR1 is SGHKS and CDR2 YYEKEE (reference sequence). The V and J ends lost 4 bases and 7 bases respectively, with 15 bases between them. CDR3 size: 14 residues. DNA of the CDR3: TGTGCCAGCAGCCCCGAGGGGGGGGCCCAGCCCCAGCATTTT. It is translated as CASSPEGGAQPQHF.